This TCR beta chain emerged from a study of cytomegalovirus exposure and HLA in healthy donors. The study, taken as a whole, reports: What TCR beta sequences reportedly achieved was accurate prediction of HLA-A and HLA-B alleles in most subjects. Whilst most TCR sequences proved rare, a subset of public TCRs occurred across many donors.

A remark on this clone: The antigen is undetermined.

The CDR3 runs to 14 residues. The germline gives CDR1 SGHRS, CDR2 YFSETQ. V shed 0 bases and J shed 8 bases, with 9 bases lying between them. PCR was performed using 60 Vbeta and 13 Jbeta primers. Using immunoSEQ multiplex PCR, the repertoire was profiled, and TCRdb retains in-frame clones only, with some absent. The table has under 200,000 clones, roughly 80% seen once; the top ten hold about 2%. The sequence was collected from a human donor in good health. The rearrangement links TRBV5-1 to TRBJ1-6, with D possibly being TRBD1 (5 bases). The sequenced sample was PBMCs. The CDR3: CASSLGDSHSPLHF. CDR3 in DNA: TGCGCCAGCAGCTTGGGAGACAGTCATTCACCCCTCCACTTT.